This entry lists 22 T cell receptor beta chains sequenced from one sample in a study of T-cell reconstitution after alpha-beta-depleted transplantation in children. A TCRbeta library incorporating unique molecular identifiers was prepared. TCRdb reprocessed the PCR reads via MiXCR and lists one record per CDR3 protein. The sample has 300,000 or so distinct CDR3 sequences, roughly 25% seen once. The sample here was PBMCs, mostly from graft donor cells, taken 180 days after TCRalphabeta/CD19-depleted stem cell transplant. These receptors were collected from a male patient between 5 and 17 years old who had a stem cell transplant for acute lymphoblastic leukemia, so the T cells may come from the graft donor.

The chain has TRBV7-2 and TRBJ1-1, with 10 bases matching TRBD1. The CDR3 contains 16 residues. Germline CDR1 SGHTA, CDR2 FQGNSA. Trimming cost V 4 bases and J 0 bases; bases outside gene matches: 5. The CDR3: CASSWGQGKVNTEAFF. The CDR3 coding sequence is TGTGCCAGCAGCTGGGGACAGGGGAAAGTGAACACTGAAGCTTTCTTT.

CDR3 sequence (DNA): TGTGCCAGCAGTTTACGGGCGAAGATGAACACTGAAGCTTTCTTT. It codes for CASSLRAKMNTEAFF. The chain couples TRBV6-2 or TRBV6-3 to TRBJ1-1; D uncertain. Trimming took 4 bases from V and 0 from J, leaving 12 bases between them. This CDR3 is 15 amino acids long. The germline V gene has CDR1 MNHEY and CDR2 SVGEGT.

The V and J genes are TRBV24-1 and TRBJ2-2; a possible D gene is TRBD2 (6 bases). The germline V gene encodes CDR1 KGHDR and CDR2 SFDVKD. The germline V and J ends were trimmed by 7 bases and 3 bases, with 8 bases remaining between them. This CDR3 is 13 amino acids long. CDR3 loop: CATRLADTGELFF. The CDR3, as DNA: TGTGCCACCAGACTAGCAGACACCGGGGAGCTGTTTTTT.

The chain is built from TRBV7-9 and TRBJ2-1, with TRBD2 matching 10 bases. V dropped 5 bases and J dropped 4; count of bases not matched to a gene: 5. The CDR3 is made up of 15 amino acids. Germline V gene data show CDR1 as SEHNR and CDR2 as FQNEAQ (reference sequence). The CDR3 loop reads CASSPGLAAYNEQFF. The CDR3 bases are TGTGCCAGCAGCCCAGGACTAGCGGCTTACAATGAGCAGTTCTTC.

This clonotype was detected a few times. The chain employs TRBV9 and TRBJ2-3; TRBD2 aligns across 7 bases. The germline V gene has CDR1 SGDLS and CDR2 YYNGEE. The CDR3 totals 16 residues. Trimming at V came to 4 bases and at J to 0 bases, leaving 8 bases not matched to a gene. CDR3 coding DNA: TGTGCCAGCAGCCTCCCCGATAGCGGGAGCACAGATACGCAGTATTTT. The encoded protein is CASSLPDSGSTDTQYF.

In its sample, this clonotype was seen a few times. This chain joins TRBV6-1 and TRBJ2-7; a possible D gene is TRBD2 (6 bases). Germline V gives CDR1 MNHNS, CDR2 SASEGT. V lost 3 bases to trimming and J lost 0 bases, with 12 bases between them. The CDR3 is 15 amino acids. The CDR3 DNA reads TGTGCCAGCAGTGATAGCGGAATACTCTCCTACGAGCAGTACTTC. It encodes CASSDSGILSYEQYF.

V is TRBV12-3 or TRBV12-4 and J is TRBJ2-3; 7 bases line up with TRBD2. The CDR3 runs 14 residues. Germline trimming cut 2 bases from V and 8 bases from J; bases unmatched to any gene: 7. The CDR3 loop is CASSLSGGGVTQYF. The CDR3 DNA follows: TGTGCCAGCAGTTTATCGGGAGGCGGTGTTACGCAGTATTTT.

The chain joins TRBV20-1 to TRBJ1-6; tentative D call: TRBD1 (5 bases). Per the germline V gene, CDR1 is DFQATT and CDR2 is SNEGSKA (reference sequence). V shed 2 bases and J shed 7 bases, with 15 bases lying between them. The CDR3 has 15 amino acids. CDR3 residues: CSARNPTGANSPLHF. In DNA, the CDR3 is TGCAGTGCTAGAAACCCTACAGGAGCAAATTCACCCCTCCACTTT.

This clonotype was detected a few times. This chain links TRBV7-3 with TRBJ2-3; 12 nucleotides agree with TRBD2. Germline V gene sequence: CDR1 SGHTA, CDR2 FQGTGA. Germline trimming cut 1 base from V and 5 bases from J; bases unmatched to any gene: 4. CDR3 size: 16 residues. The CDR3: CASSLSSGLAGDTQYF. Here the CDR3 DNA reads TGTGCCAGCAGCTTAAGTTCGGGACTAGCGGGAGATACGCAGTATTTT.

This clonotype showed up just a few times. For the CDR3, the DNA is TGTGCCACCAGTGATCGAGACTGGGAACGGGAGCTGTTTTTT. It encodes CATSDRDWERELFF. The chain carries TRBV24-1 and TRBJ2-2, with D hard to call. V was cut by 3 bases and J by 9 bases, with 13 bases left in between. Germline CDR1 and CDR2: KGHDR and SFDVKD. This CDR3 spans 14 amino acids.

The chain is built from TRBV18 and TRBJ1-1; no reliable D call. There are 12 residues in the CDR3. Germline values: CDR1 KGHSH, CDR2 LQKENI. With 1 base removed from V and 7 bases from J, the gap between germline ends came to 7 bases. The CDR3 DNA reads TGTGCCAGCTCACCACTCACAGATGAAGCTTTCTTT. Its translation is CASSPLTDEAFF.

V usage is TRBV11-1 and J usage is TRBJ2-1; 12 bases fit TRBD2. The CDR3 is 18 residues long. V was pared by 7 bases and J by 4 bases, with 14 bases of the junction left unmatched. Looked up from germline, CDR1 is SGHAT and CDR2 is FQDESV (reference sequence). CDR3 bases: TGTGCCAGCACGAGGGCTAGCGGGAGGGCCCCGCGGTACAATGAGCAGTTCTTC. This sequence encodes CASTRASGRAPRYNEQFF.

The chain uses TRBV4-1 and TRBJ2-1; a possible D gene is TRBD2 (7 bases). Germline CDR1 is MGHRA and CDR2 is YSYEKL. The V end was cut by 4 bases, the J end by 2 bases, with 12 bases between. The CDR3 extends over 15 amino acids. The CDR3 loop is CASSPPGGPYNEQFF. The DNA for the CDR3 is TGCGCCAGCAGCCCCCCGGGGGGCCCCTACAATGAGCAGTTCTTC.

The chain carries TRBV19 and TRBJ2-1; a possible D gene is TRBD2 (6 bases). The germline V gene has CDR1 LNHDA and CDR2 SQIVND (reference sequence). Trimming shortened V by 5 bases and J by 2 bases, and 16 bases separated the two germline ends. The length of the CDR3 is 16 residues. CDR3 nucleotide sequence: TGTGCCAGTAGTGTTAGCGGCCCCGGTACCTACAATGAGCAGTTCTTC. It is translated as CASSVSGPGTYNEQFF.

This clonotype came up a few times. V and J are TRBV5-8 and TRBJ2-7; D possibly matches TRBD1 or TRBD2 (5 bases each). Germline V gives CDR1 SGHTS, CDR2 YDEGEE. There are 15 residues in the CDR3. V dropped 5 bases and J dropped 0 bases, with 15 bases sitting between them. The CDR3 DNA reads as TGTGCCAGCAGACTTAACCGGGACCACTCCTACGAGCAGTACTTC. This gives the protein CASRLNRDHSYEQYF.

This clonotype showed up just a few times. The J gene is TRBJ2-3, the V gene TRBV20-1, with 7 bases that match TRBD2. CDR1 DFQATT and CDR2 SNEGSKA come from the germline V gene (reference sequence). This CDR3 has 14 residues. V gave up 0 bases and J gave up 6 bases; unmatched junction bases: 6. The CDR3 DNA reads TGCAGTGCTAGAGATGGGGCGGGAGCGGATACGCAGTATTTT. Translation gives CSARDGAGADTQYF.

This clonotype appeared a few times. CDR3 sequence: CASSLGGTSGPNEQFF. CDR3 nucleotides: TGTGCCAGCAGTTTAGGTGGGACTAGCGGGCCCAATGAGCAGTTCTTC. This sequence joins TRBV12-3 or TRBV12-4 and TRBJ2-1, with TRBD2 identical over 12 bases. The CDR3 runs 16 residues. V shed 1 base, J shed 6 bases, and the junction held 4 bases outside the gene matches.

The chain carries TRBV20-1 and TRBJ2-1; perhaps TRBD2 as D (6 bases). V was cut by 3 bases and J by 3 bases, with 12 bases left in between. Germline CDR1 reads DFQATT; CDR2 reads SNEGSKA (reference sequence). The CDR3 has 14 residues. The CDR3 spells CSARIGGGYNEQFF. The CDR3 nucleotides are TGCAGTGCTAGGATTGGGGGAGGCTACAATGAGCAGTTCTTC.

This clonotype has only a few counts. The chain recombines TRBV7-9 with TRBJ2-2; 9 bases align to TRBD1. V lost 5 bases, J lost 5 bases, and 9 bases stayed unmatched. The CDR3 totals 16 residues. CDR1 and CDR2 (germline): SEHNR, FQNEAQ (reference sequence). The CDR3 here is CASSATETGGTGELFF. The CDR3 coding sequence is TGTGCCAGCAGCGCCACAGAGACAGGGGGAACCGGGGAGCTGTTTTTT.

There are a few counts of this clonotype. The rearrangement links TRBV5-1 to TRBJ2-5, with 9 bases identical to TRBD2. Germline V gene data show CDR1 as SGHRS and CDR2 as YFSETQ. The CDR3 is made up of 16 amino acids. The CDR3 DNA reads TGCGCGAGCGGACGCGGGAGGGCCGGAGGGGGAGAGACCCAGTACTTC. Translating it yields CASGRGRAGGGETQYF.

The chain uses TRBV29-1 and TRBJ2-5, with 15 bases aligning to TRBD2. The CDR3 contains 16 residues. After removal of 7 bases from V and 5 bases from J, the junction contained 11 bases not matched to a gene. Germline V lookup: CDR1 SQVTM, CDR2 ANQGSEA. The DNA of the CDR3 is TGCAGCGGGTTCAGGACTAGCGGGAGGGCCGCTGAGACCCAGTACTTC. Translated, it gives CSGFRTSGRAAETQYF.

The chain joins TRBV5-1 to TRBJ2-1; D may be TRBD2 (7 bases). Germline CDR1 reads SGHRS; CDR2 reads YFSETQ. The germline V and J ends were trimmed by 4 bases and 6 bases, with 17 bases remaining between them. CDR3 size: 15 residues. For the CDR3, the DNA is TGCGCCAGCAGCCCGGGGTGGGGGGGCTCCAATGAGCAGTTCTTC. Its protein is CASSPGWGGSNEQFF.